Each of the 27 T cell receptor beta chains below was sequenced from the same sample in a study of blood T cells in healthy people across ages. Using a J-beta primer mix together with a sample-barcoded 5' primer, a second PCR was run for roughly 7 to 12 cycles. MiXCR, applied by TCRdb to the 5' RACE reads, yields one record per CDR3 protein. The sample has 600,000 to 900,000 distinct CDR3 sequences; around 25% are singletons. Separately, the same data were catalogued under a study of T cells of mothers and their children.

The sample comprised blood. These receptors originate from a boy aged 5-17 years in good health.

The table lists this clonotype with a few counts. The chain is built from TRBV27 and TRBJ2-5, with 11 bases identical to TRBD2. The germline V gene encodes CDR1 MNHEY and CDR2 SMNVEV (reference sequence). CDR3 length: 16 amino acids. V shed 0 bases, J shed 2 bases, and the junction held 2 bases outside the gene matches. The CDR3 region is CASSLSASGGQETQYF. CDR3 in DNA: TGTGCCAGCAGTTTATCAGCTAGCGGGGGGCAAGAGACCCAGTACTTC.

The chain employs TRBV4-1 and TRBJ2-4; no firm D call. Trimming took 3 bases from V and 2 from J, leaving 8 bases between them. Germline CDR1 is MGHRA and CDR2 is YSYEKL. This CDR3 has 14 amino acids. CDR3 amino acids: CASSHRMTKNIQYF. The CDR3 nucleotides are TGCGCCAGCAGCCACCGAATGACCAAAAACATTCAGTACTTC.

The chain couples TRBV6-6 to TRBJ2-3, with 7 nucleotides matching TRBD2. The length of the CDR3 is 14 residues. Germline V CDR1 and CDR2: MNHNY, SVGAGI (reference sequence). Losses at the gene ends were 5 bases for V and 2 bases for J; bases not matched to a gene: 4. CDR3 nucleotide sequence: TGTGCCAGCAGTGCCGGGACTAACACAGATACGCAGTATTTT. Translated, it gives CASSAGTNTDTQYF.

The chain couples TRBV15 to TRBJ1-3; unclear D gene. The CDR3 runs to 16 residues. V gave up 0 bases and J gave up 0 bases, with 9 bases separating them. Germline V lookup: CDR1 LNHNV, CDR2 YYDKDF (reference sequence). The CDR3 bases are TGTGCCACCAGCAGAGATCCTGCCCTCTCTGGAAACACCATATATTTT. Encoded protein: CATSRDPALSGNTIYF.

The V and J genes are TRBV5-6 and TRBJ2-1; TRBD1 matches 7 bases. Germline V CDR1 and CDR2: SGHDT, YYEEEE. The CDR3 extends over 14 amino acids. Trimming took 7 bases from V and 2 from J; bases not matched to a gene: 6. CDR3 in DNA: TGTGCCAGCGGGGTACAGGGGACCTACAATGAGCAGTTCTTC. Translated: CASGVQGTYNEQFF.

This clonotype showed up just a few times. The J gene is TRBJ1-4, the V gene TRBV20-1, with a weak D call TRBD1 (5 bases). The CDR3 runs to 13 residues. Trimming took off 3 bases at V and 8 bases at J, with 13 bases between the two ends. Looked up from germline, CDR1 is DFQATT and CDR2 is SNEGSKA (reference sequence). CDR3 in DNA: TGCAGTGCTAGGGTTTCAGGGCACGAAAAACTGTTTTTT. This translates into CSARVSGHEKLFF.

This clonotype came up a few times. The chain recombines TRBV2 with TRBJ2-3; D remains ambiguous. The CDR3 runs to 13 residues. Germline V lookup: CDR1 SNHLY, CDR2 FYNNEI. V lost 3 bases and J lost 5, with 9 bases in between. CDR3 region: CASSEIGGDTQYF. CDR3 in DNA: TGTGCCAGCAGTGAGATAGGCGGAGATACGCAGTATTTT.

The DNA of the CDR3 is TGTGCCAGCACCCCTTCGAGGGGTATTGGTTACGAGCAGTACTTC. Its protein is CASTPSRGIGYEQYF. The chain employs TRBV6-2 or TRBV6-3 and TRBJ2-5; D may correspond to TRBD1 or TRBD2 (5 bases each). The last part of the DNA fits TRBJ2-7 better; the J call may be wrong. CDR3 length: 15 residues. Germline loops: CDR1 MNHEY, CDR2 SVGEGT.

The chain combines TRBV5-1 with TRBJ2-3; D not resolved. V was shortened by 2 bases and J by 2 bases, with 9 bases between the two germline ends. The CDR3 length is 14 residues. CDR1 SGHRS and CDR2 YFSETQ come from the germline V gene. The CDR3 DNA sequence: TGCGCCAGCAGCTTTCCCCAGACCACAGATACGCAGTATTTT. This translates into CASSFPQTTDTQYF.

The CDR3 DNA reads as TGCAGTGCTAATTCGGCCAGAGGCGGGGAGCTGTTTTTT. Translation gives CSANSARGGELFF. V is TRBV20-1 and J is TRBJ2-2; D is ambiguous. Germline V gives CDR1 DFQATT, CDR2 SNEGSKA (reference sequence). CDR3 length: 13 amino acids. The V gene lost 4 bases and the J gene lost 7 bases, with 13 bases spanning the gap.

The table lists this clonotype with a few counts. The genes are TRBV7-3 and TRBJ2-7; 8 nucleotides agree with TRBD1. The CDR3 runs 14 residues. Germline lookup yields CDR1 SGHTA and CDR2 FQGTGA. V gave up 4 bases and J gave up 6 bases; unmatched junction bases: 8. CDR3 region: CASSSTGQVGEQYF. The CDR3 DNA reads TGTGCCAGCAGCTCTACGGGACAGGTCGGCGAGCAGTACTTC.

V gene TRBV6-1 combines with J gene TRBJ2-3; 12 nucleotides match TRBD1. The germline gives CDR1 MNHNS, CDR2 SASEGT. The J segment lost 0 bases and the V segment lost 7 bases, leaving 11 bases of the junction unmatched. The CDR3 runs to 18 residues. CDR3 in amino acids: CASTTKGTGGASTDTQYF. The DNA for the CDR3 is TGTGCCAGCACCACTAAGGGGACAGGGGGCGCCAGCACAGATACGCAGTATTTT.

This chain connects TRBV5-1 to TRBJ2-1; a possible D gene is TRBD1 (6 bases). From germline, CDR1 is SGHRS and CDR2 YFSETQ. V was shortened by 4 bases and J by 8 bases, with 10 bases between the two germline ends. The CDR3 has 12 amino acids. The CDR3 loop reads CASSQQGHEQFF. The DNA for the CDR3 is TGCGCCAGCAGCCAACAGGGCCATGAGCAGTTCTTC.

This chain uses TRBV20-1 with TRBJ2-1; TRBD2 aligns across 7 bases. The CDR3 is made up of 16 amino acids. V gave up 6 bases and J gave up 6 bases; unmatched junction bases: 17. Germline CDR1 reads DFQATT; CDR2 reads SNEGSKA (reference sequence). The CDR3 region has the DNA TGCAGTGCCCACAGAAGGCCTAGCGGCCTATCCAATGAGCAGTTCTTC. It codes for CSAHRRPSGLSNEQFF.

This clonotype came up a few times. The rearrangement uses TRBV7-2 and TRBJ2-4; TRBD2 agrees at 12 bases. There are 18 residues in the CDR3. After removal of 5 bases from V and 0 bases from J, the junction contained 8 bases not matched to a gene. Germline V gene lookup returns CDR1 SGHTA and CDR2 FQGNSA. DNA of the CDR3: TGTGCCAGCAGCCAGCGACTAGCGGGGGACCTAGCCAAAAACATTCAGTACTTC. Translation: CASSQRLAGDLAKNIQYF.

This chain connects TRBV20-1 to TRBJ2-5, with D tentatively TRBD2 (6 bases). Trimming pared 3 bases from V and 1 base from J, leaving 9 bases between. The CDR3 runs to 13 residues. Germline assignment: CDR1 DFQATT and CDR2 SNEGSKA (reference sequence). CDR3 bases: TGCAGTGCTAGTAGCGGATCCCAAGAGACCCAGTACTTC. As protein: CSASSGSQETQYF.

This rearrangement joins TRBV2 to TRBJ1-5, with 9 positions matching TRBD1. V lost 10 bases and J lost 2; bases outside the gene matches: 6. There are 14 residues in the CDR3. Germline CDR1 SNHLY, CDR2 FYNNEI. The CDR3 loop is CATTGGDGNQPQHF. The CDR3 DNA is TGTGCCACCACAGGGGGCGATGGCAATCAGCCCCAGCATTTT.

The rearrangement links TRBV2 to TRBJ2-7; D gene ambiguous. The CDR3 totals 12 residues. Germline assignment: CDR1 SNHLY and CDR2 FYNNEI. The germline V and J ends were trimmed by 7 bases and 2 bases, with 9 bases remaining between them. The CDR3 reads CASNPETYEQYF. For the CDR3, the DNA is TGTGCCAGCAATCCCGAAACCTACGAGCAGTACTTC.

V and J are TRBV7-3 and TRBJ2-5; D is uncertain. This CDR3 is 14 amino acids long. V lost 0 bases to trimming and J lost 5 bases, with 10 bases between them. Germline-derived CDR1 and CDR2 are SGHTA and FQGTGA. The CDR3 region is CASSLTSSKETQYF. The CDR3 DNA reads TGTGCCAGCAGCTTAACCTCTTCGAAGGAGACCCAGTACTTC.

The rearrangement uses TRBV7-9 and TRBJ1-2; 7 bases map to TRBD1. From germline, CDR1 is SEHNR and CDR2 FQNEAQ (reference sequence). The CDR3 has 15 amino acids. V shed 5 bases and J 3 bases; nucleotides not matched to a gene: 9. CDR3 nucleotide sequence: TGTGCCAGCAGCGCCCGACAGGGAACGGACTATGGCTACACCTTC. It encodes CASSARQGTDYGYTF.

V gene TRBV11-2 combines with J gene TRBJ1-1; D is unclear. The germline V and J ends were trimmed by 10 bases and 1 base, with 10 bases remaining between them. In germline, CDR1 is SGHAT, CDR2 FQNNGV. The CDR3 has 12 amino acids. The CDR3 nucleotides read TGTGCCACCAAGGCGGGGAACACTGAAGCTTTCTTT. It is translated as CATKAGNTEAFF.

The sample holds a few counts of this clonotype. The chain carries TRBV3-1 and TRBJ2-1; 10 bases agree with TRBD2. Unmatched junction bases numbered 2, after V lost 0 bases and J lost 3 bases. Germline V gene sequence: CDR1 LGHDT, CDR2 YNNKEL (reference sequence). This CDR3 has 16 residues. CDR3 sequence reads: CASSQDLAGVYNEQFF. For the CDR3, the DNA is TGTGCCAGCAGCCAAGATCTAGCGGGGGTCTACAATGAGCAGTTCTTC.

This clonotype was detected only a few times. The genes are TRBV5-5 and TRBJ2-4; 8 nucleotides line up with TRBD1. This CDR3 contains 16 residues. Germline loops: CDR1 SGHKS, CDR2 YYEKEE (reference sequence). The trim removed 4 bases at V and 2 bases at J, leaving 8 bases unmatched. CDR3: CASSANTGGTKNIQYF. CDR3 bases: TGTGCCAGCAGCGCTAATACAGGGGGAACCAAAAACATTCAGTACTTC.

V is TRBV12-3 or TRBV12-4 and J is TRBJ2-3, with D possibly TRBD1 on 5 matching bases. Trimming cost V 6 bases and J 4 bases, with 14 bases left between them. The CDR3 is made up of 14 amino acids. The CDR3 reads CASRTSLTADTQYF. CDR3 sequence (DNA): TGTGCCAGCAGGACCTCATTGACAGCAGATACGCAGTATTTT.

This clonotype was seen only a few times. V usage is TRBV10-2 and J usage is TRBJ1-5; TRBD1 agrees at 10 bases. The CDR3 loop spans 14 amino acids. Germline trimming cut 6 bases from V and 7 bases from J; bases unmatched to any gene: 6. The germline CDR1 and CDR2 sequences are WSHSY and SAAADI. As DNA, the CDR3 is TGCGCCAGCAGCGCGACAGGGGGCGGGCAGCCCCAGCATTTT. Translated: CASSATGGGQPQHF.

This clonotype has more than one count but fewer than ten. V usage is TRBV20-1 and J usage is TRBJ1-3, with 7 bases matching TRBD1. This CDR3 comprises 15 residues. Germline trimming cut 0 bases from V and 8 bases from J; bases unmatched to any gene: 10. Germline CDR1 and CDR2: DFQATT and SNEGSKA (reference sequence). CDR3 coding DNA: TGCAGTGCTAGAGAACAACGACAGGGATGGGACACCATATATTTT. Protein sequence: CSAREQRQGWDTIYF.

The chain links TRBV7-3 to TRBJ2-1, with D perhaps being TRBD1 or TRBD2 (5 bases each). Germline CDR1 reads SGHTA; CDR2 reads FQGTGA. This CDR3 region has 14 residues. The germline V and J ends were trimmed by 5 bases and 0 bases, with 8 bases remaining between them. CDR3 amino acids: CASSGGNSYNEQFF. CDR3 bases: TGTGCCAGCAGCGGGGGTAACTCCTACAATGAGCAGTTCTTC.